One T cell receptor (beta chain) is described in this entry. The method was immunoSEQ multiplex PCR; TCRdb's version includes in-frame clones alone and lacks a portion of them. Of some 330,000 clones in the sample, approximately 90% are singletons; the top ten hold roughly 4%. Self-reported history from a screening survey and questionnaire set each donor's cohort. This record belongs to a study of blood T cell repertoires in COVID-19. The CDR3 has 14 residues. The V gene's germline CDR1 is SGHDT and CDR2 YYEEEE. The germline V and J ends were trimmed by 4 bases and 0 bases, with 8 bases remaining between them.

The gene calls are TRBV5-6 and TRBJ1-5; D is ambiguous. The receptor was derived from a man younger than 45 who had recovered from COVID-19. The sequencing input was PBMCs or T cells enriched from blood (not recorded which). CDR3 residues: CASSRRNSNQPQHF. The CDR3 nucleotides read TGTGCCAGCAGCCGGCGGAATAGCAATCAGCCCCAGCATTTT.